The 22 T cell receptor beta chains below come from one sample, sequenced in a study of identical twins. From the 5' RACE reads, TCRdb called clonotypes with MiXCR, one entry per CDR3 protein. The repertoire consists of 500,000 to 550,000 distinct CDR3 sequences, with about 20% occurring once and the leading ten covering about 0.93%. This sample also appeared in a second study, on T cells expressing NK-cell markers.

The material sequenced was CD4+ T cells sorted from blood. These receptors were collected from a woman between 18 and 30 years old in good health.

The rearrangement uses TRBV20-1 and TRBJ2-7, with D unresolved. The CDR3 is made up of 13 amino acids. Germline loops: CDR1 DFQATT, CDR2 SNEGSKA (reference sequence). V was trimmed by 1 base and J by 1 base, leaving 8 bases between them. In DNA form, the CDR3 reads TGCAGTGCTAGAGCACCGATGTCCTACGAGCAGTACTTC. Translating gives CSARAPMSYEQYF.

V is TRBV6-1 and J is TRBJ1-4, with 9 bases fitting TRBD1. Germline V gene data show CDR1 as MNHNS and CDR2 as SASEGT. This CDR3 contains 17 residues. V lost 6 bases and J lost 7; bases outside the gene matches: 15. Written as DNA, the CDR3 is TGTGCCAGCAGACGAACAACTACCGGGACAGGGCCTGAAAAACTGTTTTTT. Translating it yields CASRRTTTGTGPEKLFF.

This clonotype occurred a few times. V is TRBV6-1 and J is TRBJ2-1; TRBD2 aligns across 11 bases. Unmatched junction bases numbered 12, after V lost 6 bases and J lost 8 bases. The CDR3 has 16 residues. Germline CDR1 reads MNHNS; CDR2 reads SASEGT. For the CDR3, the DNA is TGTGCCAGCAGCGGGTACAGTAGCGGGGGGGCCCATGAGCAGTTCTTC. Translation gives CASSGYSSGGAHEQFF.

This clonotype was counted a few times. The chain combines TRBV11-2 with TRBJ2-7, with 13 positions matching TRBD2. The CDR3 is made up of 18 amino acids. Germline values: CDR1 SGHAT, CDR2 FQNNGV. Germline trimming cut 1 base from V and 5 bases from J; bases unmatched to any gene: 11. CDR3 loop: CASSLVPTSGRALHEQYF. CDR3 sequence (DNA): TGTGCCAGCAGCTTAGTCCCCACTAGCGGGAGGGCCCTCCACGAGCAGTACTTC. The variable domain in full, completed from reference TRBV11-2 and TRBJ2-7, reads EAGVAQSPRYKIIEKRQSVAFWCNPISGHATLYWYQQILGQGPKLLIQFQNNGVVDDSQLPKDRFSAERLKGVDSTLKIQPAKLEDSAVYLCASSLVPTSGRALHEQYFGPGTRLTVT.

The CDR3 nucleotides are TGTGCCAGCTCACCACCGGGAGGGTTGAAAGGCTATGGCTACACCTTC. Protein: CASSPPGGLKGYGYTF. The V and J genes are TRBV18 and TRBJ1-2; no definite D call. The CDR3 has 16 amino acids. The V gene lost 0 bases and the J gene lost 4 bases, with 15 bases spanning the gap. The V gene's germline CDR1 is KGHSH and CDR2 LQKENI. Based on the CDR3 plus reference TRBV18 and TRBJ1-2, the full variable domain is NAGVMQNPRHLVRRRGQEARLRCSPMKGHSHVYWYRQLPEEGLKFMVYLQKENIIDESGMPKERFSAEFPKEGPSILRIQQVVRGDSAAYFCASSPPGGLKGYGYTFGSGTRLTVV.

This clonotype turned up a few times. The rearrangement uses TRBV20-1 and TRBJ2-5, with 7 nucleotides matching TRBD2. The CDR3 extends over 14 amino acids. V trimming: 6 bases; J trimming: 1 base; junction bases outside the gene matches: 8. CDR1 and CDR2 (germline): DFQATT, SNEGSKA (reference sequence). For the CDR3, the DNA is TGCAGTGCCAAAAGTAGCGGGCGCCAAGAGACCCAGTACTTC. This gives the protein CSAKSSGRQETQYF.

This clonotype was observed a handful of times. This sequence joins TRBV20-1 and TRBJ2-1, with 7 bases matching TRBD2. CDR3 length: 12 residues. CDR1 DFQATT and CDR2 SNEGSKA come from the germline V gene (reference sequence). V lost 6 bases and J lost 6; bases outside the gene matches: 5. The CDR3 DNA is TGCAGTGCCCCGGGGGGAACCAATGAGCAGTTCTTC. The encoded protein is CSAPGGTNEQFF.

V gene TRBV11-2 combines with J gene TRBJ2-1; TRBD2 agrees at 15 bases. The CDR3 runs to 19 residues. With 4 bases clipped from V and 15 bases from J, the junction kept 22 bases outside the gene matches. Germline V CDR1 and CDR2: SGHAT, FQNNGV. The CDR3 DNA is TGTGCCAGCAGCTCTGACCCTTACCAGGGGACTAGCGGGGGGCGGAGGGGGTTCTTC. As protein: CASSSDPYQGTSGGRRGFF.

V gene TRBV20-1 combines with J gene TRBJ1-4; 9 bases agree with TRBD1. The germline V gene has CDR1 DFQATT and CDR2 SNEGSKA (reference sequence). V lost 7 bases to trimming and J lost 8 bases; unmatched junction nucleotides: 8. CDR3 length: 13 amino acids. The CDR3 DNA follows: TGCAGTGTTCCGACAGGGGGACGAGAAAAACTGTTTTTT. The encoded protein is CSVPTGGREKLFF.

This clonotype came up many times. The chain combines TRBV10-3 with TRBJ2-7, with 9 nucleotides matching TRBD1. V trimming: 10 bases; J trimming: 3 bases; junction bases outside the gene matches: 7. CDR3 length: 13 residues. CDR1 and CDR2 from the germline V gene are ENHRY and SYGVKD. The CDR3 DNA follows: TGTGCCACCGGTGGGACAGGGCTCTACGAGCAGTACTTC. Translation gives CATGGTGLYEQYF.

The CDR3 sequence is CASSVAGGRATDTQYF. The CDR3, as DNA: TGTGCCAGCAGCGTAGCAGGGGGCAGGGCCACAGATACGCAGTATTTT. The rearrangement uses TRBV9 and TRBJ2-3; TRBD1 aligns across 8 bases. In germline, CDR1 is SGDLS, CDR2 YYNGEE. V shed 0 bases and J 2 bases; nucleotides not matched to a gene: 5. This CDR3 has 16 amino acids.

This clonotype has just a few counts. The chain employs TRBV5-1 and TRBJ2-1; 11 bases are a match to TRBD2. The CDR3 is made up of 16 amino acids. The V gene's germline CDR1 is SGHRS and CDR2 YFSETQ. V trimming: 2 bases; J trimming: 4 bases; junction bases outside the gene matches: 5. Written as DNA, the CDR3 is TGCGCCAGCAGCTTTGCCGGGACTAGCGGTTACAATGAGCAGTTCTTC. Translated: CASSFAGTSGYNEQFF.

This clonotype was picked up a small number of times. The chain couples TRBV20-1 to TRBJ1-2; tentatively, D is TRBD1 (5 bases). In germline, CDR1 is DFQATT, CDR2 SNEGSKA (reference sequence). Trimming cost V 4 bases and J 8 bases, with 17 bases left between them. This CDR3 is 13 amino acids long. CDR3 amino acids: CSAKVGGERGYTF. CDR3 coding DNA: TGCAGTGCTAAGGTTGGGGGTGAAAGGGGCTACACCTTC.

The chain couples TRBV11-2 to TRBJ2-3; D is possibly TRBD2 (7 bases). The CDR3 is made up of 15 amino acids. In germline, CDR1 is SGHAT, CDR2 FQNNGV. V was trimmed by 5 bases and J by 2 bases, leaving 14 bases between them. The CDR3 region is CASSVLRGATDTQYF. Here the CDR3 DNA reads TGTGCCAGCAGCGTACTACGGGGGGCCACAGATACGCAGTATTTT.

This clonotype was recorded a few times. In DNA form, the CDR3 reads TGTGCCATCAGTGAGCGGCAGGGGCGCACTGAAGCTTTCTTT. This codes for CAISERQGRTEAFF. This chain uses TRBV10-3 with TRBJ1-1; perhaps TRBD1 as D (6 bases). CDR1 is ENHRY and CDR2 is SYGVKD in the germline V gene. This CDR3 has 14 residues. Between the trimmed V and J ends, which lost 2 bases and 4 bases, there was a span of 11 bases.

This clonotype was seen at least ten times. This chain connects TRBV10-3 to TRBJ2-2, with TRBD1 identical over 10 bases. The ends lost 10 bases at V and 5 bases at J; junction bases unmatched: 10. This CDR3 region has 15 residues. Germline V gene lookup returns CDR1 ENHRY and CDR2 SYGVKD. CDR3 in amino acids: CASTGTGDETGELFF. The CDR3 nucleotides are TGTGCCAGCACCGGGACAGGGGATGAAACCGGGGAGCTGTTTTTT.

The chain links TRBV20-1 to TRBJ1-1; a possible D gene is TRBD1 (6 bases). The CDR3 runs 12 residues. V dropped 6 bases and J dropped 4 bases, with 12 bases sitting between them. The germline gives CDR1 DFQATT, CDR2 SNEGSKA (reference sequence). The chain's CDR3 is CSAEGGGTEAFF. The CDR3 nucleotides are TGCAGTGCCGAGGGGGGTGGCACTGAAGCTTTCTTT.

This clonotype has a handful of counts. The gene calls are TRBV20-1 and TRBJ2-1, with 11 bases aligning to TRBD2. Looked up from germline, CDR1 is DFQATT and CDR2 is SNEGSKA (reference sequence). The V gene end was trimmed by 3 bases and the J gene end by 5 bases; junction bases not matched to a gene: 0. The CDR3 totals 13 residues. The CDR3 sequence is CSARTSGNNEQFF. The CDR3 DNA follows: TGCAGTGCTAGGACTAGCGGGAACAATGAGCAGTTCTTC.

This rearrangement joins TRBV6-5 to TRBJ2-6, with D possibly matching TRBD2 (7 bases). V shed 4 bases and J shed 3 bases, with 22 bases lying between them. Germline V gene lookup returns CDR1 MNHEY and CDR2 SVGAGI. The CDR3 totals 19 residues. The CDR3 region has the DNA TGTGCCAGCAGTTCTCGAGGGGGGGACACCTCTGGTGGGGCCAACGTCCTGACTTTC. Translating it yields CASSSRGGDTSGGANVLTF.

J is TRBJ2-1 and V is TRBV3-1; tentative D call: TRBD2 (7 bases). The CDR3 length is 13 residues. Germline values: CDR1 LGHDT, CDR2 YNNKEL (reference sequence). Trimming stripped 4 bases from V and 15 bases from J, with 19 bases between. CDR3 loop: CASSLGGGLLLFF. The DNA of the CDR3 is TGTGCCAGCAGCCTAGGCGGGGGCCTACTTTTGTTCTTC.

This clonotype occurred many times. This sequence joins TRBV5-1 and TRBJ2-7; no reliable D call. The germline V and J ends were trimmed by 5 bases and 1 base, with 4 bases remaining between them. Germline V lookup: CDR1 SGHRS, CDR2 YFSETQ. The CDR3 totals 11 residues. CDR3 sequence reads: CASRRSYEQYF. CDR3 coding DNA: TGCGCCAGCAGACGGTCCTACGAGCAGTACTTC. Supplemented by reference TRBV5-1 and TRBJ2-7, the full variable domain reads KAGVTQTPRYLIKTRGQQVTLSCSPISGHRSVSWYQQTPGQGLQFLFEYFSETQRNKGNFPGRFSGRQFSNSRSEMNVSTLELGDSALYLCASRRSYEQYFGPGTRLTVT.

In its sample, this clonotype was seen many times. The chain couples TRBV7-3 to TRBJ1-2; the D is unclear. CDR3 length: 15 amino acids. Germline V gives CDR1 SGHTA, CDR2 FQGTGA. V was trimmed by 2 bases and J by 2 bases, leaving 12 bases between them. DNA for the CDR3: TGTGCCAGCAGCTTACTTACGGCAGAAAACTATGGCTACACCTTC. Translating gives CASSLLTAENYGYTF.